This T cell receptor (beta chain) was sequenced in a study of Tregs in tolerant kidney transplant recipients. Measured with immunoSEQ multiplex PCR; TCRdb has only the in-frame clones, and not every one. The sample has more than 15,000 clones, around nine tenths seen once. General study results and limits: Validation in larger populations is needed because few patients were studied.

Comments on this clone: Its antigen remains unknown.

The CDR3 length is 11 residues. Germline V gene lookup returns CDR1 SGHVS and CDR2 FNYEAQ. The V gene lost 7 bases and the J gene lost 9 bases, with 10 bases spanning the gap. The sequenced sample was CD8+ T cells from blood. The TCR sequence derives from a human donor in good health. The genes are TRBV7-6 and TRBJ2-1, with D perhaps TRBD2 (5 bases). The CDR3 region is CASNSGVEQFF. The CDR3 bases are TGTGCCAGCAACTCCGGGGTTGAGCAGTTCTTC.